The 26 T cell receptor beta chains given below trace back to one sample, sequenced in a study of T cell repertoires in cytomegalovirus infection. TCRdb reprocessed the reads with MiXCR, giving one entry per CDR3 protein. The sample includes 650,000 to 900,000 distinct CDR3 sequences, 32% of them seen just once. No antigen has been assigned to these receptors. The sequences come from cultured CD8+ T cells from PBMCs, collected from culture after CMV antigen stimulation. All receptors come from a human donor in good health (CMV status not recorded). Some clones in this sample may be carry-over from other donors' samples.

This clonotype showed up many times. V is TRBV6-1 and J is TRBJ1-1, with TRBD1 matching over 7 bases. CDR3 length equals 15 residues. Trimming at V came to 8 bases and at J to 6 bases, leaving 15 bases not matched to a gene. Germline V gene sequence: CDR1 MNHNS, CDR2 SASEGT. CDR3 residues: CASYPGQRGRAEAFF. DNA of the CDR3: TGTGCCAGCTACCCGGGACAGAGGGGTCGCGCTGAAGCTTTCTTT.

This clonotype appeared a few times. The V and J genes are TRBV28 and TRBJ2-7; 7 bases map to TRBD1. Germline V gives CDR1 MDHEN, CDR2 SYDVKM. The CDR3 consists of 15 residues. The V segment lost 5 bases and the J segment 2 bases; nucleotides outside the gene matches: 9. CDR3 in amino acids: CASSVDRNKPYEQYF. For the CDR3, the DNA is TGTGCCAGCAGTGTGGACAGGAATAAACCCTACGAGCAGTACTTC.

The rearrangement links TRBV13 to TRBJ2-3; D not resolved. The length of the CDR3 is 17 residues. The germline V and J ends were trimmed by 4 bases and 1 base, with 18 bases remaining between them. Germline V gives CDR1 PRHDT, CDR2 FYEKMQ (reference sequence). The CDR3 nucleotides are TGTGCCAGCAGCTGGCCGTTGCCAAACCGTTGCACAGATACGCAGTATTTT. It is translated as CASSWPLPNRCTDTQYF.

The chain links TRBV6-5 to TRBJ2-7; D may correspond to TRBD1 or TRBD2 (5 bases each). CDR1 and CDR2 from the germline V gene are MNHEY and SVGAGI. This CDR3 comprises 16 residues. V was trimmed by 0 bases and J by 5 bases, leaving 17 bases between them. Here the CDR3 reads CASSYSGARIGDEQYF. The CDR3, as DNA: TGTGCCAGCAGTTACTCAGGGGCGCGGATCGGGGACGAGCAGTACTTC.

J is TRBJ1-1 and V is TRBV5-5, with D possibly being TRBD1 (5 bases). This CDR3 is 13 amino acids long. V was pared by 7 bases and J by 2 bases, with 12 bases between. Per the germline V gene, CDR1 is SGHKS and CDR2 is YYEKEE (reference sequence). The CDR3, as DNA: TGTGCCAGCCACAGGCTATTAAACACTGAAGCTTTCTTT. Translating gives CASHRLLNTEAFF.

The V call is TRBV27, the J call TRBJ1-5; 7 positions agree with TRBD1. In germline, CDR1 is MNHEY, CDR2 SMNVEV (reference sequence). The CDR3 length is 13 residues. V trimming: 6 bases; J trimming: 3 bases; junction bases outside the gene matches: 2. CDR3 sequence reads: CASRGQFNQPQHF. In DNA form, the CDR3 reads TGTGCCAGCAGGGGACAGTTCAATCAGCCCCAGCATTTT.

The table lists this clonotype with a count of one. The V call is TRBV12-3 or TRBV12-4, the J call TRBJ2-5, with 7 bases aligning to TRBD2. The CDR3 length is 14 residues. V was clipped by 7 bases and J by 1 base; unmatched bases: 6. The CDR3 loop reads CASTLGGGQETQYF. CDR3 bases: TGTGCCAGCACCTTGGGGGGGGGCCAAGAGACCCAGTACTTC.

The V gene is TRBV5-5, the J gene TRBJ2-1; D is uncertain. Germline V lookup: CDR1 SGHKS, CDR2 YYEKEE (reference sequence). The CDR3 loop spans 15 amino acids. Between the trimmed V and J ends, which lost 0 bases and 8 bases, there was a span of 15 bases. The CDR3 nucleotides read TGTGCCAGCAGCTTGGGGGTGCAGGTAGTCGATGAGCAGTTCTTC. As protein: CASSLGVQVVDEQFF. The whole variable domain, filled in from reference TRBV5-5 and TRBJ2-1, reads DAGVTQSPTHLIKTRGQQVTLRCSPISGHKSVSWYQQVLGQGPQFIFQYYEKEERGRGNFPDRFSARQFPNYSSELNVNALLLGDSALYLCASSLGVQVVDEQFFGPGTRLTVL.

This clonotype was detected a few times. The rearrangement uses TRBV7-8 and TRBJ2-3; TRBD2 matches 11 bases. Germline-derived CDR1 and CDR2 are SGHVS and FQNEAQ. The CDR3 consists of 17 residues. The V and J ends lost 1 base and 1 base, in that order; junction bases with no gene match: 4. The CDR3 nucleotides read TGTGCCAGCAGCTTAGTAGCGGGGGGGCGGGGCACAGATACGCAGTATTTT. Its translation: CASSLVAGGRGTDTQYF.

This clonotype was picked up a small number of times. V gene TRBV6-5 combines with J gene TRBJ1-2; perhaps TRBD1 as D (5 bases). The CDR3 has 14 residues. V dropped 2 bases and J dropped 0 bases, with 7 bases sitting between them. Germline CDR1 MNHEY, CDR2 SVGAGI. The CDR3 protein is CASSYTGSNYGYTF. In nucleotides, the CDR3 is TGTGCCAGCAGTTACACAGGATCTAACTATGGCTACACCTTC.

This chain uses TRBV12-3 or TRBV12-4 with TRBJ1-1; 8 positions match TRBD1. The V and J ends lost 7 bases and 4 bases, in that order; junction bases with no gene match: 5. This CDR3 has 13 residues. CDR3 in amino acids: CASKIQGVTEAFF. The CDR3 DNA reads TGTGCCAGCAAAATACAGGGGGTCACTGAAGCTTTCTTT.

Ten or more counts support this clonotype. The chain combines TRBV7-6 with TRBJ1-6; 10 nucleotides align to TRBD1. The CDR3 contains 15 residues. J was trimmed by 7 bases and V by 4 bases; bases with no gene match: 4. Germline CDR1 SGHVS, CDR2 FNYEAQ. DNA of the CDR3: TGTGCCAGCAGCTCGACAGGGGGCAGGAATTCACCCCTCCACTTT. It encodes CASSSTGGRNSPLHF.

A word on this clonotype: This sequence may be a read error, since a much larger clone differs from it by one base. The CDR3 reads CASSQTSRATDTQYF. The DNA of the CDR3 is TGTGCCAGCAGCCAGACAAGCCGGGCCACAGATACGCAGTATTTT. The rearrangement uses TRBV7-6 and TRBJ2-3; unclear D gene. This CDR3 spans 15 amino acids. Between the trimmed V and J ends, which lost 5 bases and 2 bases, there was a span of 14 bases. Germline CDR1 and CDR2: SGHVS and FNYEAQ.

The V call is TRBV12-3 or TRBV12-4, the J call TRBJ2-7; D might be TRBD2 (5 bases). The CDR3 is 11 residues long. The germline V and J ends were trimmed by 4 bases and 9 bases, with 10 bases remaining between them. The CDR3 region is CASSSGGGQYV. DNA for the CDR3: TGTGCCAGCAGTTCCGGAGGCGGGCAGTACGTC.

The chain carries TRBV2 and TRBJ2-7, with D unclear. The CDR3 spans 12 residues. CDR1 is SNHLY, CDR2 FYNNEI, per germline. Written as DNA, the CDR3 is TGTACCACCAAAAAGGCGGCCTACGAGCAGTACTTC. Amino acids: CTTKKAAYEQYF.

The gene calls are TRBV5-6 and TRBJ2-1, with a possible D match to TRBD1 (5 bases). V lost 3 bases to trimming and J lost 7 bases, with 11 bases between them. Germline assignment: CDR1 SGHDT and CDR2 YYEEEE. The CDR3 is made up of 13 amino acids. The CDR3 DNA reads TGTGCCAGCAGCTGGGTTCAGGGAAATGAGCAGTTCTTC. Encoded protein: CASSWVQGNEQFF.

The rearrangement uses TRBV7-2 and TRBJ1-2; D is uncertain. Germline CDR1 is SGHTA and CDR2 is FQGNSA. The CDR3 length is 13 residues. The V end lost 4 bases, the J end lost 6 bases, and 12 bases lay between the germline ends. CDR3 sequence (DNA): TGTGCCAGCAGCTCCGTTTGGCGGGATGGCTACACCTTC. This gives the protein CASSSVWRDGYTF.

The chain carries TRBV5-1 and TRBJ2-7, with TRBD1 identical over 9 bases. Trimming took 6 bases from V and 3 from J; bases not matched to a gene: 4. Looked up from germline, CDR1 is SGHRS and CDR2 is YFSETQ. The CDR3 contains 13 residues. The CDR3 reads CASTDRGLYEQYF. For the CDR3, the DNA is TGCGCCAGCACGGACAGGGGACTCTACGAGCAGTACTTC.

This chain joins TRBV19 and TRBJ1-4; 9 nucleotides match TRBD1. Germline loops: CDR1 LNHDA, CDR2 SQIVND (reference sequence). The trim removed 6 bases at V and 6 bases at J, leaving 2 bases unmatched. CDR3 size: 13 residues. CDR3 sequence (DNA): TGTGCCAGTAGGGACAGGGGAGATGAAAAACTGTTTTTT. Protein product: CASRDRGDEKLFF. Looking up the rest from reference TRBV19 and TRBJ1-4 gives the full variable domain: DGGITQSPKYLFRKEGQNVTLSCEQNLNHDAMYWYRQDPGQGLRLIYYSQIVNDFQKGDIAEGYSVSREKKESFPLTVTSAQKNPTAFYLCASRDRGDEKLFFGSGTQLSVL.

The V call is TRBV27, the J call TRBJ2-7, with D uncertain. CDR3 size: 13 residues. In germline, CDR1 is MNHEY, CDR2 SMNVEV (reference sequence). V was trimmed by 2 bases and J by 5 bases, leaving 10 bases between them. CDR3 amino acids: CASSLGLDHEQYF. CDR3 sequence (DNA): TGTGCCAGCAGTTTAGGGTTGGATCACGAGCAGTACTTC.

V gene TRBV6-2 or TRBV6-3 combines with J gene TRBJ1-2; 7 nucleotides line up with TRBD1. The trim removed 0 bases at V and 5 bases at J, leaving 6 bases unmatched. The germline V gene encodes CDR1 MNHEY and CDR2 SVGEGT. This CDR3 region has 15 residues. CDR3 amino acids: CASSYSRQGSYGYTF. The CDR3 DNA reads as TGTGCCAGCAGTTACTCCCGACAGGGCTCGTATGGCTACACCTTC.

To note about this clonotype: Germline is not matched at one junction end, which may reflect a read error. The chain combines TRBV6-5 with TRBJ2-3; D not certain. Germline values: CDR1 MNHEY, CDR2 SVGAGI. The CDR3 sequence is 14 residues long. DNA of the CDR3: TGTGTCAGCAGTTACCTGCCCAGCACAGATACGCAGTATTTT. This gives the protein CVSSYLPSTDTQYF.

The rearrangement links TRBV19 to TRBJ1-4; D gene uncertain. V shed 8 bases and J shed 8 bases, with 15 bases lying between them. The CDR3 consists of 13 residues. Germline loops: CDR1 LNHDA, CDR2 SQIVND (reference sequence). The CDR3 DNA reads TGTGCCAGTGGGGTCCAGTACGGGGAAAAACTGTTTTTT. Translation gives CASGVQYGEKLFF.

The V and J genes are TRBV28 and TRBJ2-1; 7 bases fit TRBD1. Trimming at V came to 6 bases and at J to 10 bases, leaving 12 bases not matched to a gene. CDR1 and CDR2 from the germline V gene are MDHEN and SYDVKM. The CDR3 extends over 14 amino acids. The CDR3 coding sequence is TGTGCCAGCAGCGCGACAGGGTTGAAGTGGGAGCAGTTCTTC. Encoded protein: CASSATGLKWEQFF.

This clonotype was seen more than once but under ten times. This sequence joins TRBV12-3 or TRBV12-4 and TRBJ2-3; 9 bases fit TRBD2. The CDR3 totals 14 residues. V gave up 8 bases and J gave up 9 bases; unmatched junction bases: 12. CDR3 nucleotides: TGTGCCAGCGGACTAGCGCTAGACGGTTCGACGCAGTATTTT. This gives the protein CASGLALDGSTQYF.

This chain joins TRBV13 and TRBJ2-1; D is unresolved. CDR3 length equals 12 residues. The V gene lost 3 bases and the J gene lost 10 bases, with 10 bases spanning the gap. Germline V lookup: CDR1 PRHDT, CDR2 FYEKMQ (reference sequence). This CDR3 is CASSFPLMEQFF. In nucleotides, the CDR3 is TGTGCCAGCAGCTTCCCTCTAATGGAGCAGTTCTTC.